Listed here is a single TCR beta chain. This table comes from immunoSEQ multiplex PCR, and its TCRdb copy is limited to in-frame clones, with some not included. This table has tens of thousands of clones, around 94% appearing once. The CDR3 is made up of 14 amino acids. The V gene lost 0 bases and the J gene lost 4 bases, with 11 bases spanning the gap. Germline V gene data show CDR1 as SGHDT and CDR2 as YYEEEE. The data belong to a study of technical replicates of blood from a few donors. Sequencing was done on a sample of T cells isolated from PBMCs. This chain uses TRBV5-6 with TRBJ2-7, with D perhaps TRBD1 (5 bases). The receptor was isolated from a human donor in good health. The DNA for the CDR3 is TGTGCCAGCAGCTTGGGGGTGACAGCGTACGAGCAGTACTTC. This gives the protein CASSLGVTAYEQYF.